The 27 T cell receptor beta chains presented below share a single source sample, sequenced in a study of blood T cell repertoires in COVID-19. Profiled with immunoSEQ multiplex PCR; TCRdb holds only in-frame clones, not every one. The data contain about 51,000 clones, 65% to 85% of them seen just once; the ten biggest clones take up approximately 2.4%. Material for sequencing was peripheral blood. The receptor set was obtained from a man over 45 with acute or convalescent COVID-19.

V and J are TRBV6-5 and TRBJ1-2; 10 bases are shared with TRBD1. Per germline, CDR1 MNHEY and CDR2 SVGAGI. The CDR3 runs to 13 residues. Losses at the gene ends were 8 bases for V and 10 bases for J; bases not matched to a gene: 10. The CDR3: CASGFGTGDDYTF. In DNA form, the CDR3 reads TGTGCCAGCGGATTCGGGACAGGGGATGACTACACCTTC.

The chain has TRBV7-9 and TRBJ1-4; TRBD1 might be the D (5 bases). Germline V gene sequence: CDR1 SEHNR, CDR2 FQNEAQ (reference sequence). V lost 5 bases and J 10 bases, leaving 17 bases between the germline ends. The CDR3 spans 14 residues. In nucleotides, the CDR3 is TGTGCCAGCAGCCTGGATCGGGGGAGGGGAAAACTGTTTTTT. Encoded protein: CASSLDRGRGKLFF.

This chain links TRBV27 with TRBJ2-7, with a weak D call TRBD2 (7 bases). Germline CDR1 is MNHEY and CDR2 is SMNVEV (reference sequence). With 4 bases removed from V and 2 bases from J, the gap between germline ends came to 15 bases. The CDR3 has 15 amino acids. The CDR3 bases are TGTGCCAGCAGTTGGGTTGGGGGGGGGCCCTACGAGCAGTACTTC. This codes for CASSWVGGGPYEQYF.

The chain combines TRBV9 with TRBJ2-3, with a weak D call TRBD1 (5 bases). V shed 0 bases and J shed 2 bases, with 10 bases lying between them. Germline values: CDR1 SGDLS, CDR2 YYNGEE. The CDR3 sequence is 15 residues long. CDR3 DNA sequence: TGTGCCAGCAGCGTAGAACAGGCCCCCACAGATACGCAGTATTTT. Translation: CASSVEQAPTDTQYF.

The V call is TRBV10-3, the J call TRBJ2-1; 8 bases are shared with TRBD2. The V gene end was trimmed by 2 bases and the J gene end by 4 bases; junction bases not matched to a gene: 4. Germline CDR1 and CDR2: ENHRY and SYGVKD. The CDR3 has 15 residues. The CDR3 DNA sequence: TGTGCCATCAGTGAGGGACTAGCTCATTACAATGAGCAGTTCTTC. The encoded protein is CAISEGLAHYNEQFF.

The chain employs TRBV7-2 and TRBJ2-7; D not resolved. Germline V gene data show CDR1 as SGHTA and CDR2 as FQGNSA. The V gene lost 4 bases and the J gene lost 8 bases, with 15 bases spanning the gap. CDR3 length equals 13 residues. The CDR3 DNA sequence: TGTGCCAGCAGCTCCCAGACAAGAGAAAAGCAGTACTTC. This encodes CASSSQTREKQYF.

The V call is TRBV5-1, the J call TRBJ1-3; 9 nucleotides align to TRBD1. The V gene end was trimmed by 0 bases and the J gene end by 5 bases; junction bases not matched to a gene: 6. Germline loops: CDR1 SGHRS, CDR2 YFSETQ. This CDR3 has 16 residues. The CDR3: CASSLAPGQGRNTIYF. The CDR3 DNA follows: TGCGCCAGCAGCTTGGCCCCGGGACAGGGCCGAAACACCATATATTTT.

This chain uses TRBV5-5 with TRBJ1-4; tentative D call: TRBD1 (5 bases). Trimming pared 0 bases from V and 10 bases from J, leaving 19 bases between. This CDR3 is 16 amino acids long. Germline V CDR1 and CDR2: SGHKS, YYEKEE (reference sequence). CDR3: CASSLGQGFSRVKLFF. In DNA form, the CDR3 reads TGTGCCAGCAGCTTGGGGCAGGGCTTCTCTAGGGTAAAACTGTTTTTT.

The rearrangement joins TRBV9 to TRBJ1-1, with TRBD1 identical over 11 bases. CDR3 length: 15 residues. Germline CDR1 reads SGDLS; CDR2 reads YYNGEE. J lost 5 bases, V lost 3 bases, and 6 bases had no gene match. In DNA, the CDR3 is TGTGCCAGCAGCGGAGGACAGGGGGCGGGTACTGAAGCTTTCTTT. Amino acids: CASSGGQGAGTEAFF.

This clone was observed a few times. The chain is built from TRBV2 and TRBJ2-2; 9 nucleotides align to TRBD2. Germline V gives CDR1 SNHLY, CDR2 FYNNEI. Unmatched junction bases numbered 5, after V lost 4 bases and J lost 8 bases. This CDR3 has 14 residues. The CDR3 region is CASSAIAGVGELFF. CDR3 sequence (DNA): TGTGCCAGCAGTGCTATAGCGGGAGTGGGGGAGCTGTTTTTT.

The chain carries TRBV27 and TRBJ2-3; tentative D call: TRBD2 (6 bases). Trimming pared 0 bases from V and 4 bases from J, leaving 11 bases between. The CDR3 runs to 15 residues. CDR1 and CDR2 from the germline V gene are MNHEY and SMNVEV (reference sequence). The CDR3 protein is CASSLSPGEADTQYF. Here the CDR3 DNA reads TGTGCCAGCAGTTTATCTCCCGGGGAGGCAGATACGCAGTATTTT.

The chain couples TRBV6-2 or TRBV6-3 to TRBJ2-1; a possible D gene is TRBD2 (5 bases). Germline V lookup: CDR1 MNHEY, CDR2 SVGEGT. V was pared by 2 bases and J by 7 bases, with 12 bases between. There are 14 residues in the CDR3. CDR3 protein: CASSYLRDRNEQFF. For the CDR3, the DNA is TGTGCCAGCAGTTACCTTCGGGATCGGAATGAGCAGTTCTTC.

The gene calls are TRBV30 and TRBJ1-3; tentatively, D is TRBD1 (5 bases). CDR1 is GTSNPN and CDR2 is SVGIG in the germline V gene (reference sequence). The V end lost 1 base, the J end lost 1 base, and 26 bases lay between the germline ends. The CDR3 length is 20 residues. The CDR3 DNA follows: TGTGCCTGGAGTGCTTCCCCCCCTCGACTTATCAGGGTTTCTGGAAACACCATATATTTT. It is translated as CAWSASPPRLIRVSGNTIYF.

Only one count was recorded for this clone. A read error may produce the germline difference seen at one junction end. V and J are TRBV6-1 and TRBJ2-1, with a possible D match to TRBD2 (6 bases). Germline assignment: CDR1 MNHNS and CDR2 SASEGT. The CDR3 covers 17 residues. CDR3 nucleotide sequence: TGTGCCAACAGTGGGGGAGGTCACGAATGGTCCTACAATGAGCAGTTCTTC. Its translation is CANSGGGHEWSYNEQFF.

V gene TRBV19 combines with J gene TRBJ2-5, with 9 positions matching TRBD1. CDR3 length equals 14 residues. Per germline, CDR1 LNHDA and CDR2 SQIVND (reference sequence). Trimming at V came to 2 bases and at J to 5 bases, leaving 3 bases not matched to a gene. CDR3 DNA: TGTGCCAGTAGTATAACAGGGGGCTCGGAGACCCAGTACTTC. Translated, it gives CASSITGGSETQYF.

The genes are TRBV6-2 or TRBV6-3 and TRBJ1-4; 9 bases align to TRBD1. The CDR3 has 12 amino acids. The V gene end was trimmed by 5 bases and the J gene end by 15 bases; junction bases not matched to a gene: 7. From germline, CDR1 is MNHEY and CDR2 SVGEGT. In nucleotides, the CDR3 is TGTGCCAGCAGTAACCGGGACAGGGAGGTGTTTTTT. It codes for CASSNRDREVFF.

This chain joins TRBV28 and TRBJ2-5; 13 bases line up with TRBD2. The V and J ends lost 3 bases and 4 bases, in that order; junction bases with no gene match: 8. Germline CDR1 is MDHEN and CDR2 is SYDVKM. This CDR3 comprises 17 residues. The DNA of the CDR3 is TGTGCCAGCAGTTTCCCGGGACTAGCGGGGACAGGAGAGACCCAGTACTTC. This sequence encodes CASSFPGLAGTGETQYF.

In its sample, this clone was seen once. This chain uses TRBV7-3 with TRBJ2-1, with 7 bases that match TRBD1. V lost 5 bases to trimming and J lost 2 bases; unmatched junction nucleotides: 6. Germline CDR1 and CDR2: SGHTA and FQGTGA. This CDR3 spans 15 amino acids. CDR3 DNA sequence: TGTGCCAGCAGCCCTGAGGGACAGACCTACAATGAGCAGTTCTTC. It encodes CASSPEGQTYNEQFF.

The V call is TRBV19, the J call TRBJ2-1; TRBD2 might be the D (5 bases). The CDR3 is made up of 12 amino acids. CDR1 is LNHDA, CDR2 SQIVND, per germline (reference sequence). V was cut by 7 bases and J by 7 bases, with 11 bases left in between. CDR3 nucleotides: TGTGCCAGTATGTCGAGGGATAATGAGCAGTTCTTC. It yields the protein CASMSRDNEQFF.

The chain has TRBV5-4 and TRBJ2-2, with D tentatively TRBD2 (5 bases). The CDR3 is 16 amino acids. Germline values: CDR1 SGHNT, CDR2 YYREEE (reference sequence). With 2 bases removed from V and 0 bases from J, the gap between germline ends came to 11 bases. CDR3 coding DNA: TGTGCCAGCAGCTTAACGGGGAACGCGAACACCGGGGAGCTGTTTTTT. Translated: CASSLTGNANTGELFF.

The rearrangement links TRBV7-3 to TRBJ2-1, with 9 bases fitting TRBD2. The V gene's germline CDR1 is SGHTA and CDR2 FQGTGA. The trim removed 1 base at V and 3 bases at J, leaving 4 bases unmatched. This CDR3 contains 16 residues. CDR3 sequence reads: CASSLIAGAIYNEQFF. CDR3 in DNA: TGTGCCAGCAGCTTAATAGCGGGAGCGATCTACAATGAGCAGTTCTTC.

There are a few counts of this clone. The chain carries TRBV28 and TRBJ2-5, with 7 positions matching TRBD2. Germline trimming cut 3 bases from V and 1 base from J; bases unmatched to any gene: 2. CDR1 and CDR2 from the germline V gene are MDHEN and SYDVKM. The CDR3 is 14 amino acids. The CDR3 DNA follows: TGTGCCAGCAGTTTTGGGGGGGGCCAAGAGACCCAGTACTTC. Its translation: CASSFGGGQETQYF.

This clone came up a few times. The chain is built from TRBV5-6 and TRBJ1-5, with 8 nucleotides matching TRBD1. Germline V gene sequence: CDR1 SGHDT, CDR2 YYEEEE. The trim removed 0 bases at V and 7 bases at J, leaving 6 bases unmatched. The CDR3 is 15 residues long. CDR3 in DNA: TGTGCCAGCAGCTTGGGGCAGGGGGCTGTACAGCCCCAGCATTTT. As protein: CASSLGQGAVQPQHF.

V is TRBV27 and J is TRBJ2-1, with TRBD1 matching over 7 bases. This CDR3 is built from 11 residues. The V gene end was trimmed by 9 bases and the J gene end by 8 bases; junction bases not matched to a gene: 4. Germline CDR1 is MNHEY and CDR2 is SMNVEV (reference sequence). CDR3 in amino acids: CASIQGYEQFF. The CDR3 nucleotides are TGTGCCAGTATACAGGGGTATGAGCAGTTCTTC.

The gene calls are TRBV11-2 and TRBJ1-5, with 8 bases matching TRBD1. The V and J ends lost 5 bases and 1 base, in that order; junction bases with no gene match: 1. Germline V CDR1 and CDR2: SGHAT, FQNNGV. CDR3 length: 14 residues. CDR3 residues: CASSDRGSNQPQHF. The DNA of the CDR3 is TGTGCCAGCAGCGACAGGGGAAGCAATCAGCCCCAGCATTTT.

The chain has TRBV18 and TRBJ1-1, with 10 bases fitting TRBD1. The CDR3 has 19 residues. Germline V gene data show CDR1 as KGHSH and CDR2 as LQKENI. V lost 1 base, J lost 3 bases, and 14 bases stayed unmatched. The CDR3 nucleotides read TGTGCCAGCTCACCACTGGGCAATTTGGACAGGGGGTTATACACTGAAGCTTTCTTT. Residues: CASSPLGNLDRGLYTEAFF. Full variable domain (outside the CDR3, taken from reference TRBV18 and TRBJ1-1): NAGVMQNPRHLVRRRGQEARLRCSPMKGHSHVYWYRQLPEEGLKFMVYLQKENIIDESGMPKERFSAEFPKEGPSILRIQQVVRGDSAAYFCASSPLGNLDRGLYTEAFFGQGTRLTVV.

The rearrangement links TRBV11-1 to TRBJ2-1; TRBD2 matches at 11 bases. The V segment lost 5 bases and the J segment 6 bases; nucleotides outside the gene matches: 6. The CDR3 is made up of 15 amino acids. Germline V gene data show CDR1 as SGHAT and CDR2 as FQDESV (reference sequence). The CDR3 reads CASSPGTSGFNEQFF. CDR3 sequence (DNA): TGTGCCAGCAGCCCCGGGACTAGCGGCTTCAATGAGCAGTTCTTC.